The 23 T cell receptor beta chains listed next were all sequenced from one sample in a study of blood T cell repertoires in COVID-19. Using immunoSEQ multiplex PCR, the repertoire was profiled, and TCRdb retains in-frame clones only, with some absent. The table records 220,000 or so clones, more than 65% of them present only once. The sequenced sample was peripheral blood. These receptors originate from a woman aged 55-70 years with acute or convalescent COVID-19.

The genes are TRBV23-1 and TRBJ1-4; no definite D call. TRBV23-1 is classed as an ORF, of uncertain function. The CDR3 sequence is 14 residues long. The germline V and J ends were trimmed by 5 bases and 3 bases, with 10 bases remaining between them. The CDR3 DNA sequence: TGCGCCAGCAGTATCGCCAACTCTAATGAAAAACTGTTTTTT. This gives the protein CASSIANSNEKLFF.

This clone was picked up one time. The genes are TRBV2 and TRBJ1-2; TRBD1 matches 7 bases. CDR1 is SNHLY and CDR2 is FYNNEI in the germline V gene. The CDR3 contains 15 residues. With V trimmed by 4 bases and J by 6 bases, 11 bases remained unmatched. The CDR3 sequence: CASSATGTASNGYTF. As DNA, the CDR3 is TGTGCCAGCAGTGCAACCGGGACAGCGTCGAATGGCTACACCTTC. Using reference TRBV2 and TRBJ1-2 for the parts outside the CDR3, the full variable domain is EPEVTQTPSHQVTQMGQEVILRCVPISNHLYFYWYRQILGQKVEFLVSFYNNEISEKSEIFDDQFSVERPDGSNFTLKIRSTKLEDSAMYFCASSATGTASNGYTFGSGTRLTVV.

The chain is built from TRBV12-5 and TRBJ1-2; no firm D call. This CDR3 region has 14 residues. V was trimmed by 1 base and J by 7 bases, leaving 13 bases between them. Per the germline V gene, CDR1 is LGHNT and CDR2 is FRNRAP. The CDR3 DNA is TGTGCTAGTGGTTTGGATTACTCTGAGAGTGGCTACACCTTC. Translation: CASGLDYSESGYTF.

The chain has TRBV27 and TRBJ2-2; tentative D call: TRBD1 (6 bases). Germline loops: CDR1 MNHEY, CDR2 SMNVEV (reference sequence). V lost 3 bases and J 5 bases, leaving 16 bases between the germline ends. The CDR3 has 16 residues. DNA for the CDR3: TGTGCCAGCAGTTTCCTTTTGGCAGGGGCGACCGGGGAGCTGTTTTTT. Protein: CASSFLLAGATGELFF.

The rearrangement links TRBV6-5 to TRBJ1-2; D call uncertain. Germline V gene lookup returns CDR1 MNHEY and CDR2 SVGAGI. This CDR3 comprises 13 residues. V dropped 6 bases and J dropped 0 bases, with 8 bases sitting between them. CDR3 coding DNA: TGTGCCAGCAGCCCAATAGCTAACTATGGCTACACCTTC. It is translated as CASSPIANYGYTF.

A single count supports this clone. J is TRBJ2-4 and V is TRBV7-9; 12 bases align to TRBD1. The germline V gene has CDR1 SEHNR and CDR2 FQNEAQ (reference sequence). V dropped 7 bases and J dropped 8; count of bases not matched to a gene: 6. The CDR3 totals 14 residues. DNA of the CDR3: TGTGCCAGCACGGGACAGGGGGCGAGGGACATTCAGTACTTC. This gives the protein CASTGQGARDIQYF.

The chain is built from TRBV5-4 and TRBJ2-3, with a possible D match to TRBD1 (5 bases). Per the germline V gene, CDR1 is SGHNT and CDR2 is YYREEE (reference sequence). V was clipped by 0 bases and J by 3 bases, with 5 bases between them. This CDR3 is 13 amino acids long. Written as DNA, the CDR3 is TGTGCCAGCAGCTTGGCAGGGACAGATACGCAGTATTTT. Translating gives CASSLAGTDTQYF.

About this clone: Other DNA sequences in the same sample also yield this CDR3. V gene TRBV18 combines with J gene TRBJ1-1; D might be TRBD1 (6 bases). Between the trimmed V and J ends, which lost 1 base and 0 bases, there was a span of 9 bases. Germline lookup yields CDR1 KGHSH and CDR2 LQKENI. This CDR3 region has 15 residues. The CDR3 region is CASSPLGQLNTEAFF. The CDR3 DNA is TGTGCCAGCTCACCACTTGGACAGCTGAACACTGAAGCTTTCTTT. Full variable domain (remainder filled in from reference TRBV18 and TRBJ1-1): NAGVMQNPRHLVRRRGQEARLRCSPMKGHSHVYWYRQLPEEGLKFMVYLQKENIIDESGMPKERFSAEFPKEGPSILRIQQVVRGDSAAYFCASSPLGQLNTEAFFGQGTRLTVV.

The chain combines TRBV18 with TRBJ2-1; 7 bases are shared with TRBD2. Germline loops: CDR1 KGHSH, CDR2 LQKENI. Losses at the gene ends were 4 bases for V and 8 bases for J; bases not matched to a gene: 11. The CDR3 spans 15 residues. The CDR3: CASSLPGLPEYEQFF. CDR3 nucleotide sequence: TGTGCCAGCTCACTCCCGGGACTACCTGAATATGAGCAGTTCTTC.

This clone was seen a few times. The V call is TRBV27, the J call TRBJ2-3; 7 bases map to TRBD2. In germline, CDR1 is MNHEY, CDR2 SMNVEV (reference sequence). V lost 6 bases, J lost 3 bases, and 9 bases stayed unmatched. The CDR3 has 15 amino acids. The CDR3 is CASRVSGLMTDTQYF. In DNA, the CDR3 is TGTGCCAGCAGGGTTTCGGGACTAATGACAGATACGCAGTATTTT.

This rearrangement joins TRBV7-8 to TRBJ2-1, with D perhaps TRBD2 (6 bases). The CDR3 is made up of 13 amino acids. Germline assignment: CDR1 SGHVS and CDR2 FQNEAQ. The V end was cut by 0 bases, the J end by 6 bases, with 6 bases between. The CDR3 is CASSLARGNEQFF. The CDR3 DNA follows: TGTGCCAGCAGCTTAGCGCGGGGCAATGAGCAGTTCTTC.

The rearrangement joins TRBV7-3 to TRBJ2-3; 9 positions agree with TRBD2. The V gene end was trimmed by 1 base and the J gene end by 0 bases; junction bases not matched to a gene: 2. CDR1 is SGHTA and CDR2 is FQGTGA in the germline V gene. The CDR3 length is 16 residues. This chain's CDR3 is CASSLSGGASTDTQYF. The CDR3 DNA follows: TGTGCCAGCAGCTTAAGCGGGGGGGCTAGCACAGATACGCAGTATTTT. Drawing the rest from reference TRBV7-3 and TRBJ2-3, the complete variable domain is GAGVSQTPSNKVTEKGKYVELRCDPISGHTALYWYRQSLGQGPEFLIYFQGTGAADDSGLPNDRFFAVRPEGSVSTLKIQRTERGDSAVYLCASSLSGGASTDTQYFGPGTRLTVL.

The chain carries TRBV2 and TRBJ1-2, with TRBD1 matching over 7 bases. V dropped 7 bases and J dropped 6; count of bases not matched to a gene: 8. The CDR3 spans 13 residues. CDR1 SNHLY and CDR2 FYNNEI come from the germline V gene. The CDR3 coding sequence is TGTGCCAGCACCGGGACAGACCCACATGGCTACACCTTC. Translating it yields CASTGTDPHGYTF.

This clone has only a few counts. This chain links TRBV12-3 or TRBV12-4 with TRBJ1-1; D unresolved. The CDR3 is made up of 13 amino acids. Trimming removed 5 bases from V and 6 bases from J, with 13 bases in between. CDR3 DNA sequence: TGTGCCAGCAGTCCCTTTGGTTGGCCTGAAGCTTTCTTT. The encoded protein is CASSPFGWPEAFF.

V usage is TRBV4-3 and J usage is TRBJ1-2; unclear D gene. The CDR3 is 14 residues long. Deletions cut 0 bases from V and 3 bases from J, with 8 bases between. Germline V gene data show CDR1 as LGHNA and CDR2 as YSLEER. As DNA, the CDR3 is TGCGCCAGCAGCCAAGAAATACCGGACTATGGCTACACCTTC. It is translated as CASSQEIPDYGYTF.

This chain uses TRBV9 with TRBJ1-6; TRBD1 agrees at 7 bases. This CDR3 is built from 14 residues. Per the germline V gene, CDR1 is SGDLS and CDR2 is YYNGEE. Unmatched junction bases numbered 5, after V lost 3 bases and J lost 8 bases. CDR3 amino acids: CASSAGQADSPLHF. In DNA form, the CDR3 reads TGTGCCAGCAGCGCCGGACAGGCCGATTCACCCCTCCACTTT. The whole variable domain, remainder taken from reference TRBV9 and TRBJ1-6, is DSGVTQTPKHLITATGQRVTLRCSPRSGDLSVYWYQQSLDQGLQFLIQYYNGEERAKGNILERFSAQQFPDLHSELNLSSLELGDSALYFCASSAGQADSPLHFGNGTRLTVT.

This clone has a single count. The V call is TRBV9, the J call TRBJ1-3; D call uncertain. The CDR3 loop spans 15 amino acids. Looked up from germline, CDR1 is SGDLS and CDR2 is YYNGEE. Trimming took 0 bases from V and 0 from J, leaving 7 bases between them. The CDR3 loop is CASSVEGSSGNTIYF. As DNA, the CDR3 is TGTGCCAGCAGCGTAGAAGGGAGCTCTGGAAACACCATATATTTT.

The J gene is TRBJ2-1, the V gene TRBV5-1; TRBD1 matches 8 bases. The CDR3 consists of 16 residues. The germline gives CDR1 SGHRS, CDR2 YFSETQ. V shed 0 bases, J shed 9 bases, and the junction held 11 bases outside the gene matches. This chain's CDR3 is CASSLDGRGTGFEQFF. The CDR3 DNA follows: TGCGCCAGCAGCTTGGACGGTCGCGGGACAGGCTTTGAGCAGTTCTTC.

This chain uses TRBV15 with TRBJ1-3, with D maybe TRBD1 (5 bases). Between the trimmed V and J ends, which lost 1 base and 6 bases, there was a span of 16 bases. The CDR3 length is 16 residues. The germline V gene encodes CDR1 LNHNV and CDR2 YYDKDF (reference sequence). CDR3 region: CATSRAPGTSANTIYF. CDR3 nucleotide sequence: TGTGCCACCAGCAGAGCCCCTGGGACTTCGGCAAACACCATATATTTT.

The rearrangement uses TRBV4-2 and TRBJ1-1; the D gene is possibly TRBD1 (6 bases). Trimming stripped 0 bases from V and 1 base from J, with 12 bases between. The germline V gene has CDR1 LGHNA and CDR2 YNFKEQ. The CDR3 loop spans 16 amino acids. This chain's CDR3 is CASSQDRGFTNTEAFF. Written as DNA, the CDR3 is TGTGCCAGCAGCCAAGACAGGGGTTTTACGAACACTGAAGCTTTCTTT.

The rearrangement uses TRBV12-5 and TRBJ2-6; 7 nucleotides agree with TRBD1. Germline loops: CDR1 LGHNT, CDR2 FRNRAP. The J segment lost 0 bases and the V segment lost 7 bases, leaving 12 bases of the junction unmatched. There are 18 residues in the CDR3. The CDR3 nucleotides read TGTGCTAGTGCTTTAACGGGACAGAAGAGCTCTGGGGCCAACGTCCTGACTTTC. This codes for CASALTGQKSSGANVLTF.

The chain recombines TRBV9 with TRBJ2-2, with a possible D match to TRBD2 (7 bases). The germline V and J ends were trimmed by 6 bases and 0 bases, with 12 bases remaining between them. This CDR3 comprises 15 residues. CDR1 is SGDLS and CDR2 is YYNGEE in the germline V gene. CDR3 sequence: CASNRGGANTGELFF. The CDR3 bases are TGTGCCAGCAATCGAGGGGGGGCGAACACCGGGGAGCTGTTTTTT.

The V gene is TRBV11-2, the J gene TRBJ2-3; D is ambiguous. Germline CDR1 reads SGHAT; CDR2 reads FQNNGV. V was shortened by 7 bases and J by 3 bases, with 11 bases between the two germline ends. The CDR3 contains 13 residues. The CDR3 loop is CASNPRLTDTQYF. The CDR3 region has the DNA TGTGCCAGCAACCCCAGGTTGACAGATACGCAGTATTTT.